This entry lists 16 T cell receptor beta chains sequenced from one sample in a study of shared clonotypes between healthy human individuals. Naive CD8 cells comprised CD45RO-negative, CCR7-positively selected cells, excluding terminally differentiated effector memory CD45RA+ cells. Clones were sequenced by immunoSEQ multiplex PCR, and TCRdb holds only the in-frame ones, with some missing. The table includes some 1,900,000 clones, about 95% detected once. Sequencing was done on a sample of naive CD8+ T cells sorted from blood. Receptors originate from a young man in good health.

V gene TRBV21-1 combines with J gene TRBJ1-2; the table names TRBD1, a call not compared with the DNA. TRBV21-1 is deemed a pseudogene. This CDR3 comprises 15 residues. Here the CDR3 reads CASSKAAGGINGYTF. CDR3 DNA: TGTGCCAGCAGCAAAGCGGCAGGGGGCATAAATGGCTACACCTTC.

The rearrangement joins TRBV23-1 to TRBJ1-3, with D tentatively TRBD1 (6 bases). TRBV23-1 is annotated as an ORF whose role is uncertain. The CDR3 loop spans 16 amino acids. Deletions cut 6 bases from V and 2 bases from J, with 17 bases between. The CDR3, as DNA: TGCGCCAGCAGCCCCGAGGGGGGACTTACTGGAAACACCATATATTTT. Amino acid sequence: CASSPEGGLTGNTIYF.

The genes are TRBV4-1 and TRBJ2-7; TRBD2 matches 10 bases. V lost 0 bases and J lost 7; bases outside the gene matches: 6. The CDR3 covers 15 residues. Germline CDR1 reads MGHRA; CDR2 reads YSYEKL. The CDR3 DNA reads TGCGCCAGCAGCCAAGAGATTAGCGGGGGGTGGGAGCAGTACTTC. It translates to CASSQEISGGWEQYF.

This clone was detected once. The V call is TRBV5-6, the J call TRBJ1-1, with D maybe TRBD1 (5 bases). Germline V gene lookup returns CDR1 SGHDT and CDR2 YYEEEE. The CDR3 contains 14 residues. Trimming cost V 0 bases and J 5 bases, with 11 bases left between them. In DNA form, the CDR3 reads TGTGCCAGCAGCTTGGGGGACTGGGGGACTGAAGCTTTCTTT. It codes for CASSLGDWGTEAFF.

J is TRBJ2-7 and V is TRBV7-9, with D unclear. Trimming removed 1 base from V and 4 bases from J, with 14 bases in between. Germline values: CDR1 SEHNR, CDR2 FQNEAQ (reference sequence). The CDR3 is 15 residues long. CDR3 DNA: TGTGCCAGCAGCTTAGGACCGGACGGAGATTACGAGCAGTACTTC. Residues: CASSLGPDGDYEQYF.

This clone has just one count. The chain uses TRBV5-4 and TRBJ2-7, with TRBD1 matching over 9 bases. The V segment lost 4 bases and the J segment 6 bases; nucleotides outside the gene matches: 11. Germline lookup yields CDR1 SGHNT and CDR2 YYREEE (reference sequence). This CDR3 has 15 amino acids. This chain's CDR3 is CASSDLGQGNLEQYF. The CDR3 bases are TGTGCCAGCAGCGACCTTGGACAGGGGAATCTCGAGCAGTACTTC.

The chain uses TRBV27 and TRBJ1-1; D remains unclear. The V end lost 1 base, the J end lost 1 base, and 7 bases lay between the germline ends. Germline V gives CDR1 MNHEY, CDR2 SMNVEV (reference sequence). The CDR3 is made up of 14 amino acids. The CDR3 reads CASSLYSRNTEAFF. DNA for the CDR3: TGTGCCAGCAGTTTATATTCCAGGAACACTGAAGCTTTCTTT.

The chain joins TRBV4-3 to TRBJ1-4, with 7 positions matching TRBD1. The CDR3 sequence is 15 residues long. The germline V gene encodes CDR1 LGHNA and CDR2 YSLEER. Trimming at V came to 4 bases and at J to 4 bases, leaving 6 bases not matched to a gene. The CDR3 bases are TGCGCCAGCAGCCGACTCACAGGGGTTAATGAAAAACTGTTTTTT. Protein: CASSRLTGVNEKLFF.

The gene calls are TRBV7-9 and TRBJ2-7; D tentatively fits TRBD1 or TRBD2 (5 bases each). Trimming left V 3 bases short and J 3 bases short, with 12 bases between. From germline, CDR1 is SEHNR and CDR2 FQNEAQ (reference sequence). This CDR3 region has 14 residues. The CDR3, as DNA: TGTGCCAGCAGCTTCGGGACGGTTAACTACGAGCAGTACTTC. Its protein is CASSFGTVNYEQYF.

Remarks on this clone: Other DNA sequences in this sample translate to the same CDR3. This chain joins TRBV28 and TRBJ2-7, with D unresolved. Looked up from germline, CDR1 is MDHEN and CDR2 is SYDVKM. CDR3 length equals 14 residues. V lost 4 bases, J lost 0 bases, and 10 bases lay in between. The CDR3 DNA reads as TGTGCCAGCAGTTCCGCCGGCGGCTCCTACGAGCAGTACTTC. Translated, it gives CASSSAGGSYEQYF. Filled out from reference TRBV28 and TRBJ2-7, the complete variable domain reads DVKVTQSSRYLVKRTGEKVFLECVQDMDHENMFWYRQDPGLGLRLIYFSYDVKMKEKGDIPEGYSVSREKKERFSLILESASTNQTSMYLCASSSAGGSYEQYFGPGTRLTVT.

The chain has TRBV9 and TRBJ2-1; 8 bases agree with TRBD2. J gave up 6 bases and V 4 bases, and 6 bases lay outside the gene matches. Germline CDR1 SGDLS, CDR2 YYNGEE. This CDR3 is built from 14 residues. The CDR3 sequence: CASSPSGLANEQFF. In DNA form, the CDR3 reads TGTGCCAGCAGCCCATCTGGACTAGCCAATGAGCAGTTCTTC.

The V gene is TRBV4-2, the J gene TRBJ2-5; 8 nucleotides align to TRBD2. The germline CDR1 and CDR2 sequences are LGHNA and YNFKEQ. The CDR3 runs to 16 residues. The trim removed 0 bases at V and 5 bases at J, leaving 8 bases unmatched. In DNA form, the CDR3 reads TGTGCCAGCAGCCAAGAGCCCGGGGGGGCCTCTGAGACCCAGTACTTC. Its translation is CASSQEPGGASETQYF.

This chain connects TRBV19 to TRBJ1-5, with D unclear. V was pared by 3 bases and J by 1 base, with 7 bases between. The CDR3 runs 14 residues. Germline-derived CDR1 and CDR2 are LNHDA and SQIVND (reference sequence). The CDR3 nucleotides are TGTGCCAGTAGTATGTACCACAGCAATCAGCCCCAGCATTTT. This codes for CASSMYHSNQPQHF.

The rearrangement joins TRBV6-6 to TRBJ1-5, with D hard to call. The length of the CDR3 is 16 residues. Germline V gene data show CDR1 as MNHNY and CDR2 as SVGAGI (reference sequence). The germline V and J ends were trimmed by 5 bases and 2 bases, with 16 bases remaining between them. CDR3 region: CASSPLILLGNQPQHF. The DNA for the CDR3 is TGTGCCAGCAGTCCCCTCATCCTTTTGGGCAATCAGCCCCAGCATTTT.

CDR3 region: CASSSLAESYEQYF. CDR3 bases: TGTGCCAGCAGCTCGTTAGCGGAGTCCTACGAGCAGTACTTC. The chain links TRBV5-4 to TRBJ2-7, with a tentative D call TRBD2 (6 bases). With 3 bases removed from V and 1 base from J, the gap between germline ends came to 11 bases. Germline assignment: CDR1 SGHNT and CDR2 YYREEE (reference sequence). This CDR3 region has 14 residues.

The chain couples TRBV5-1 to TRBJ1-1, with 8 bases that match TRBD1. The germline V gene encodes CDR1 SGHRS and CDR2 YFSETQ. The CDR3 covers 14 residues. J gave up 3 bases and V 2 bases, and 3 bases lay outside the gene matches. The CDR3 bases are TGCGCCAGCAGCTTTCGGACAGGGCACACTGAAGCTTTCTTT. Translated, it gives CASSFRTGHTEAFF.